This TCR beta chain was captured by sequencing in a study of CD8 T cells in ankylosing spondylitis. This clonotype was seen more than once but under ten times. Its antigen is as yet unknown. Via MiXCR, TCRdb re-called the 5' RACE reads, giving one row per CDR3 protein. This table holds 240,000 or so distinct CDR3 sequences, around 10% found once. Whole-study results and caveats: Disease-linked clones had a CD8+ phenotype and relatively low frequency in peripheral blood.

The V gene's germline CDR1 is MDHEN and CDR2 SYDVKM. The length of the CDR3 is 14 residues. V lost 8 bases and J 0 bases, leaving 14 bases between the germline ends. The sample comprised blood, either unsorted or a sorted T cell fraction (not recorded which). The clonotype originates from a male donor with ankylosing spondylitis or in good health (not recorded which). This chain joins TRBV28 and TRBJ2-7; D uncertain. CDR3 nucleotides: TGTGCCAGCCAGCCCAGAAGTAGCTCCTACGAGCAGTACTTC. Encoded protein: CASQPRSSSYEQYF. The whole variable domain, remainder taken from reference TRBV28 and TRBJ2-7, is DVKVTQSSRYLVKRTGEKVFLECVQDMDHENMFWYRQDPGLGLRLIYFSYDVKMKEKGDIPEGYSVSREKKERFSLILESASTNQTSMYLCASQPRSSSYEQYFGPGTRLTVT.